This T cell receptor (beta chain) was documented in a study of cytomegalovirus exposure and HLA in healthy donors. Use of 60 Vbeta and 13 Jbeta primers characterized the PCR. The method was immunoSEQ multiplex PCR; TCRdb's version includes in-frame clones alone and lacks a portion of them. This table holds roughly 150,000 clones, 60% to 75% found once. After removal of 6 bases from V and 4 bases from J, the junction contained 5 bases not matched to a gene. The V gene's germline CDR1 is WNHNN and CDR2 SYGVQD (reference sequence). CDR3 length: 16 residues. Broader study findings: It was approximately 160 TCR beta chains that were listed as cytomegalovirus-associated. Whilst most TCR sequences proved rare, a subset of public TCRs occurred across many donors. Sequencing likely produced, as an artifact, a cluster of highly shared sequence variants.

Each donor was nominally healthy when sampled (though unrecorded immune exposures were likely). The table lists this clone with a few counts. The antigen remains unidentified. This rearrangement joins TRBV10-1 to TRBJ2-1, with 14 bases matching TRBD2. This TCR was sampled from a man aged 25 to 40 in good health and CMV-seronegative. The sample taken for sequencing was PBMCs. In DNA, the CDR3 is TGCGCCAGCAGGGGACTAGCGGGAGCAAAATACAATGAGCAGTTCTTC. Protein product: CASRGLAGAKYNEQFF.